Following are 5 T cell receptor beta chains from one sample sequenced in a study of Graves' ophthalmopathy and Graves' hyperthyroidism. Amplified TCR beta CDR3 regions were obtained using RNA transcripts as template. First-round RT-PCR relied on HTBI primers, and a second-round multiplex PCR came next. A single record per CDR3 protein comes from TCRdb applying MiXCR to the multiplex PCR reads. The table lists around 400,000 distinct CDR3 sequences, over 20% of them singletons. The specimen was peripheral blood. The receptors originated from a woman in her late teens or twenties with stable Graves' hyperthyroidism.

The sample holds many counts of this clonotype. The chain links TRBV20-1 to TRBJ1-5, with D tentatively TRBD1 (5 bases). Germline V gene data show CDR1 as DFQATT and CDR2 as SNEGSKA (reference sequence). The CDR3 length is 14 residues. Between the trimmed V and J ends, which lost 3 bases and 6 bases, there was a span of 15 bases. The chain's CDR3 is CSASNRLAGQPQHF. DNA of the CDR3: TGCAGTGCTAGTAACAGGTTAGCGGGTCAGCCCCAGCATTTT.

To note about this clonotype: This could be a read error, since a much larger clone is one nucleotide away. The J gene is TRBJ2-2, the V gene TRBV12-3 or TRBV12-4; 7 bases are shared with TRBD1. CDR3 length: 14 residues. CDR3 region: CASSSDRAPGELCF. Here the CDR3 DNA reads TGTGCCAGCAGTTCAGACAGGGCCCCCGGGGAGCTGTGTTTT.

This clonotype was detected ten times or more. The gene calls are TRBV7-9 and TRBJ1-2; TRBD1 matches 7 bases. The CDR3 sequence is 13 residues long. The V and J ends lost 3 bases and 3 bases, in that order; junction bases with no gene match: 1. Per germline, CDR1 SEHNR and CDR2 FQNEAQ (reference sequence). The CDR3 region is CASSFDRDYGYTF. CDR3 coding DNA: TGTGCCAGCAGCTTCGACAGGGACTATGGCTACACCTTC.

The V gene is TRBV29-1, the J gene TRBJ1-1; possible D gene TRBD1, 6 bases. Germline V gene data show CDR1 as SQVTM and CDR2 as ANQGSEA. The CDR3 loop spans 14 amino acids. The ends were cut back, 6 bases at V and 0 bases at J, with 14 bases in the middle. The CDR3 sequence is CSVTQGPLNTEAFF. CDR3 nucleotide sequence: TGCAGCGTGACCCAGGGGCCGCTGAACACTGAAGCTTTCTTT. The full variable domain, its missing parts supplied by reference TRBV29-1 and TRBJ1-1, is SAVISQKPSRDICQRGTSLTIQCQVDSQVTMMFWYRQQPGQSLTLIATANQGSEATYESGFVIDKFPISRPNLTFSTLTVSNMSPEDSSIYLCSVTQGPLNTEAFFGQGTRLTVV.

This clonotype was counted ten times or more. The chain carries TRBV11-2 and TRBJ2-7; TRBD2 matches 11 bases. The CDR3 spans 15 residues. Germline V lookup: CDR1 SGHAT, CDR2 FQNNGV. V lost 5 bases to trimming and J lost 3 bases; unmatched junction nucleotides: 6. CDR3 sequence: CASSLRTSGFYEQYF. The CDR3 nucleotides are TGTGCCAGCAGCCTGAGGACTAGCGGGTTCTACGAGCAGTACTTC.